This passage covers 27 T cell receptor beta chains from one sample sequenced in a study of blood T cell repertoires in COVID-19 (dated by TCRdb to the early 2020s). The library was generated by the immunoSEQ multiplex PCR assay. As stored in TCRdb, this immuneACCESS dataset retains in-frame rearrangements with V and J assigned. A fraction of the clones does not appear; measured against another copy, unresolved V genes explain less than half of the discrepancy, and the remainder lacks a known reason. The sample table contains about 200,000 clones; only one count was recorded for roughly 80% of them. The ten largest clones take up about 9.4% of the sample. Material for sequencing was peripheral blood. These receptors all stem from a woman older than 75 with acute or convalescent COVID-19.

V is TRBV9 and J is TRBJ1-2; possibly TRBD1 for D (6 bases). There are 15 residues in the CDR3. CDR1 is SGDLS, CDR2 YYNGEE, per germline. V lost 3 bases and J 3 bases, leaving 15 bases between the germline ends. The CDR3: CASSADEDRDYGYTF. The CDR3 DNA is TGTGCCAGCAGCGCAGATGAGGACAGAGACTATGGCTACACCTTC. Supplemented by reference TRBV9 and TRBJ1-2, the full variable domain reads DSGVTQTPKHLITATGQRVTLRCSPRSGDLSVYWYQQSLDQGLQFLIQYYNGEERAKGNILERFSAQQFPDLHSELNLSSLELGDSALYFCASSADEDRDYGYTFGSGTRLTVV.

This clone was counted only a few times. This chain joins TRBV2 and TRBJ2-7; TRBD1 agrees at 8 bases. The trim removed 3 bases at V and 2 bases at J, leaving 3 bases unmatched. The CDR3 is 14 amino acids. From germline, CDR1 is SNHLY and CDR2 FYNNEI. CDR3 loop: CASSDWTGTYEQYF. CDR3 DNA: TGTGCCAGCAGTGACTGGACAGGGACCTACGAGCAGTACTTC.

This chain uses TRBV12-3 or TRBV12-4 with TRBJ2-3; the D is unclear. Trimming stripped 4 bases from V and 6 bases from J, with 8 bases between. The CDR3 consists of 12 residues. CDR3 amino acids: CASSSSVDTQYF. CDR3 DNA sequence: TGTGCCAGCAGTTCCTCGGTGGATACGCAGTATTTT.

As DNA, the CDR3 is TGTGCCTGGTCTCTAGGCTATGAGCAGTTCTTC. This translates into CAWSLGYEQFF. J is TRBJ2-1 and V is TRBV30; D gene unclear. The V gene lost 5 bases and the J gene lost 8 bases, with 10 bases spanning the gap. Germline CDR1 GTSNPN, CDR2 SVGIG (reference sequence). There are 11 residues in the CDR3.

The CDR3 bases are TGTGCCAGCAGCCTCGCTGCAACCTCTAGGTATTTT. Translated: CASSLAATSRYF. The chain employs TRBV7-9 and TRBJ1-3; the D is unclear. There are 12 residues in the CDR3. V was clipped by 5 bases and J by 16 bases, with 18 bases between them. The germline V gene encodes CDR1 SEHNR and CDR2 FQNEAQ (reference sequence).

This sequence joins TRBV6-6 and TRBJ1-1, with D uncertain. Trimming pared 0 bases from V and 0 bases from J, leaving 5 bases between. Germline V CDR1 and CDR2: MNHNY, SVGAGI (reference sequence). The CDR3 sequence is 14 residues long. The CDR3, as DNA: TGTGCCAGCAGTTACTCAGAGATGAACACTGAAGCTTTCTTT. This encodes CASSYSEMNTEAFF.

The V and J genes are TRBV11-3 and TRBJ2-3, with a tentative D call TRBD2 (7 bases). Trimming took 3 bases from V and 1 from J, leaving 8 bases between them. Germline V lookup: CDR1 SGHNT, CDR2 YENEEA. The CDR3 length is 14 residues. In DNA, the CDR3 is TGTGCCAGCAGCTTGGGGGGGCGCACAGATACGCAGTATTTT. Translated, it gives CASSLGGRTDTQYF.

Here the CDR3 DNA reads TGTGCCAGCAGCACCCAGCGGGGGGGCTACGAGCAGTACTTC. It encodes CASSTQRGGYEQYF. The chain carries TRBV7-2 and TRBJ2-7, with TRBD2 identical over 10 bases. The CDR3 is 14 residues long. V lost 5 bases to trimming and J lost 3 bases; unmatched junction nucleotides: 4. Looked up from germline, CDR1 is SGHTA and CDR2 is FQGNSA.

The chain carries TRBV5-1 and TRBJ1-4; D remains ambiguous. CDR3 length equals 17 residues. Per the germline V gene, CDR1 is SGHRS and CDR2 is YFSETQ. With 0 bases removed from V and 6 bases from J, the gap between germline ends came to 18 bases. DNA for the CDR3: TGCGCCAGCAGCTTGGCCTATACGGGATTTTCAGATGAAAAACTGTTTTTT. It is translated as CASSLAYTGFSDEKLFF.

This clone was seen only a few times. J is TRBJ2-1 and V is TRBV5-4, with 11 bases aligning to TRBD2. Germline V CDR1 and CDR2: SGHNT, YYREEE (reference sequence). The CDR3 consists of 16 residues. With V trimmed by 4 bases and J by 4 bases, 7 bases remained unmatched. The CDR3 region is CASSGLAGGVYNEQFF. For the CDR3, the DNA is TGTGCCAGCAGCGGGCTAGCGGGAGGAGTATACAATGAGCAGTTCTTC.

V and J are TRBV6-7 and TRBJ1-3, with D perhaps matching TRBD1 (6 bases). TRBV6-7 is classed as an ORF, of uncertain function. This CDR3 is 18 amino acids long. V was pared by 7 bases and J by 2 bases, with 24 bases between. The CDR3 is CASIHLFWGGHAGNTIYF. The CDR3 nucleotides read TGTGCCAGCATCCACCTATTCTGGGGGGGGCATGCTGGAAACACCATATATTTT.

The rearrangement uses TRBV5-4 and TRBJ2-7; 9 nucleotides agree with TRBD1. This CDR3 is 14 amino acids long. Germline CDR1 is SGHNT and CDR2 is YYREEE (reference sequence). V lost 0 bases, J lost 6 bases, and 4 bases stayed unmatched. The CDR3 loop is CASSLGDREGEQYF. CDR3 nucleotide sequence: TGTGCCAGCAGCTTGGGGGACAGGGAGGGCGAGCAGTACTTC.

CDR3: CASSQDRLQRGRIAEAFF. The CDR3 DNA reads TGCGCCAGCAGCCAAGATCGGTTGCAGAGGGGGCGCATCGCTGAAGCTTTCTTT. J is TRBJ1-1 and V is TRBV4-3, with 7 bases lining up with TRBD1. This CDR3 contains 18 residues. Germline-derived CDR1 and CDR2 are LGHNA and YSLEER. V gave up 0 bases and J gave up 6 bases; unmatched junction bases: 16.

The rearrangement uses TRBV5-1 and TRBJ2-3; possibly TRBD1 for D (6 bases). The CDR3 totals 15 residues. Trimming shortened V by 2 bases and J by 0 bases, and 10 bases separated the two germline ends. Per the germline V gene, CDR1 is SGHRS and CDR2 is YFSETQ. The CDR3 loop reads CASSLGGSSTDTQYF. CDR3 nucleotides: TGCGCCAGCAGCTTAGGGGGAAGTAGCACAGATACGCAGTATTTT. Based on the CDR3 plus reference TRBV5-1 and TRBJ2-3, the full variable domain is KAGVTQTPRYLIKTRGQQVTLSCSPISGHRSVSWYQQTPGQGLQFLFEYFSETQRNKGNFPGRFSGRQFSNSRSEMNVSTLELGDSALYLCASSLGGSSTDTQYFGPGTRLTVL.

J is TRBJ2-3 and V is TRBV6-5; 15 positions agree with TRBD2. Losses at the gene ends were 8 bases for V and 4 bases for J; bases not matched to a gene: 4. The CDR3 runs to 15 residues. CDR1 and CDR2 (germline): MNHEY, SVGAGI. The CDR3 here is CASRGTSGRSDTQYF. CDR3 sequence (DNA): TGTGCCAGCCGCGGGACTAGCGGGAGGTCAGATACGCAGTATTTT.

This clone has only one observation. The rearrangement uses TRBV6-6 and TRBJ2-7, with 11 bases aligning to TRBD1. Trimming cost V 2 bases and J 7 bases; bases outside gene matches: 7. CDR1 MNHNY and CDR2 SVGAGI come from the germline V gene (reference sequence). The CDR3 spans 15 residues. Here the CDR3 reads CASSYQGQGAREQYF. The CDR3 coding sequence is TGTGCCAGCAGTTACCAAGGACAGGGGGCGAGAGAGCAGTACTTC.

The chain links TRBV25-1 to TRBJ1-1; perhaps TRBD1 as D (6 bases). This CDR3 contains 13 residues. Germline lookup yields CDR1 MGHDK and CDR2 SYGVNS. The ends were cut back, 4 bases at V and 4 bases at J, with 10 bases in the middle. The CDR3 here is CASSVAGVTEAFF. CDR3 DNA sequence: TGTGCCAGCAGTGTAGCAGGGGTCACTGAAGCTTTCTTT.

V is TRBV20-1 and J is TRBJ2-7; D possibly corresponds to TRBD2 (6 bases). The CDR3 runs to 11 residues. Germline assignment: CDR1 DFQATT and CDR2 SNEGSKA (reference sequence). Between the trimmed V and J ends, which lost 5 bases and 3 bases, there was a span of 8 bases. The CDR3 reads CSASDYYEQYF. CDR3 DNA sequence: TGCAGTGCTTCGGACTACTACGAGCAGTACTTC.

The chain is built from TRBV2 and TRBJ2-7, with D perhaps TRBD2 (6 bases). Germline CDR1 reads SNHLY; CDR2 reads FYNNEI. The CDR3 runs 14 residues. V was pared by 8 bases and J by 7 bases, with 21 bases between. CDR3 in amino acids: CASGTGGLGREQYF. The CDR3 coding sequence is TGTGCCAGCGGGACTGGTGGTCTCGGAAGGGAGCAGTACTTC.

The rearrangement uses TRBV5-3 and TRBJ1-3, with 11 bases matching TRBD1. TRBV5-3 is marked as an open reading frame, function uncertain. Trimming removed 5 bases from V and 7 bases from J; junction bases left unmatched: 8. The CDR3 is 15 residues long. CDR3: CARSGGQGARNTIYF. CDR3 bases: TGTGCCAGAAGTGGCGGACAGGGGGCTCGGAACACCATATATTTT.

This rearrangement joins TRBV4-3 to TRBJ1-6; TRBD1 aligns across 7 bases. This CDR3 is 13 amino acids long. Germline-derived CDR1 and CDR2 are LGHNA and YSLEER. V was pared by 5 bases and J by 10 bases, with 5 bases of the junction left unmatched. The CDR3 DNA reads TGCGCCAGCAGCGACAGGGACGGGTCACCCCTCCACTTT. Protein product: CASSDRDGSPLHF.

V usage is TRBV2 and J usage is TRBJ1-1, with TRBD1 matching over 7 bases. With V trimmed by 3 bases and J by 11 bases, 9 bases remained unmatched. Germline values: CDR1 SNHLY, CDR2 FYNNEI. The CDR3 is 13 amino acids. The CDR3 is CASSEWDSTRAFF. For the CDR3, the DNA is TGTGCCAGCAGTGAGTGGGACAGTACTCGGGCTTTCTTT.

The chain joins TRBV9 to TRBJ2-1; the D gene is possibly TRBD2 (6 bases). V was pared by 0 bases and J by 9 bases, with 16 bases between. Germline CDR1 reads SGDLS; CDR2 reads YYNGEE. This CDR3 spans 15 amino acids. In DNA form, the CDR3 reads TGTGCCAGCAGCGTAGATCCTAGCCCGGAGGGTGAGCAGTTCTTC. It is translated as CASSVDPSPEGEQFF.

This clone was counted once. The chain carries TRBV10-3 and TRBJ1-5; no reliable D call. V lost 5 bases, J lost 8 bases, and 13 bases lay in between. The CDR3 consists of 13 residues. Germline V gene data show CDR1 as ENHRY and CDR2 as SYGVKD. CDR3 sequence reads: CAISSAGREPQHF. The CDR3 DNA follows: TGTGCCATCAGTTCGGCAGGCCGAGAGCCCCAGCATTTT.

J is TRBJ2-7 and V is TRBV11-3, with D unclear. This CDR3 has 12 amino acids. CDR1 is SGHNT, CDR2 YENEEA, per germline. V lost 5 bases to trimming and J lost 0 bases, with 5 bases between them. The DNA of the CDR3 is TGTGCCAGCAGCCTGAGCTCCTACGAGCAGTACTTC. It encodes CASSLSSYEQYF. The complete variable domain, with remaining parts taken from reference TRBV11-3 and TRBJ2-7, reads EAGVVQSPRYKIIEKKQPVAFWCNPISGHNTLYWYLQNLGQGPELLIRYENEEAVDDSQLPKDRFSAERLKGVDSTLKIQPAELGDSAVYLCASSLSSYEQYFGPGTRLTVT.

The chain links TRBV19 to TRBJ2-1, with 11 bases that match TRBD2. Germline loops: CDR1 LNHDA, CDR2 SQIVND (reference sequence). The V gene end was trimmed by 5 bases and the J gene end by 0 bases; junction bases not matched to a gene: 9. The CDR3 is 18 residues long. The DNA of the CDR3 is TGTGCCAGTAGTTTCCGGACTAGCGGGCAAAGCTCCTACAATGAGCAGTTCTTC. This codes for CASSFRTSGQSSYNEQFF. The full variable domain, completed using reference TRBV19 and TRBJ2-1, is DGGITQSPKYLFRKEGQNVTLSCEQNLNHDAMYWYRQDPGQGLRLIYYSQIVNDFQKGDIAEGYSVSREKKESFPLTVTSAQKNPTAFYLCASSFRTSGQSSYNEQFFGPGTRLTVL.

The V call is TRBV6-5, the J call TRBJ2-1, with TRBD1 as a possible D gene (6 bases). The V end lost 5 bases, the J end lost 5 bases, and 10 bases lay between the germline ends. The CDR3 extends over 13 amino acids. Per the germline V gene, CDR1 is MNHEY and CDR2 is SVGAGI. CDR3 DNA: TGTGCCAGCAGTCCCACAGGGAACAATGAGCAGTTCTTC. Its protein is CASSPTGNNEQFF.